The entry that follows covers one TCR beta chain sequence. The data belong to a study of shared T cell receptors in the human thymus. The CDR3 is 17 residues long. V was trimmed by 2 bases and J by 10 bases, leaving 26 bases between them. The germline V gene encodes CDR1 LGHNA and CDR2 YSLEER. Only in-frame clones appear in the TCRdb table, and some are missing; sequencing was by immunoSEQ multiplex PCR. This sample has over 450,000 clones, with approximately 78% found just once. These data were also reused for a study on human thymus T cells. According to that study: Serving as donors were healthy Finnish infants, each of whom was having open corrective surgery for congenital heart defects.

The sample was thymocytes. The TCR originated in a boy in the first two years of life with a congenital heart defect. The chain combines TRBV4-3 with TRBJ1-1; TRBD1 might be the D (5 bases). CDR3 DNA: TGCGCCAGCAGCCAAAGGTGGGGCTCCAGAACCGAGCGTAGAGCTTTCTTT. It codes for CASSQRWGSRTERRAFF.